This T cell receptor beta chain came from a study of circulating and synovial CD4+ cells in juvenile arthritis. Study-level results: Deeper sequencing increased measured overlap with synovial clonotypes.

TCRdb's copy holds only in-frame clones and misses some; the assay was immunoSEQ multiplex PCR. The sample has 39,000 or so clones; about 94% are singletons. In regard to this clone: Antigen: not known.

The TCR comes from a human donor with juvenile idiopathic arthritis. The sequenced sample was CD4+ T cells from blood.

This CDR3 is CASSSQGEGVSYEQYF. CDR3 sequence (DNA): TGTGCCAGCAGCTCACAGGGGGAGGGGGTCTCCTACGAGCAGTACTTC. The rearrangement links TRBV21-1 to TRBJ2-7; TRBD1 is the table's D call, not checked against the DNA. TRBV21-1 is recorded as a pseudogene. CDR3 length: 16 residues.